The rows below give T cell receptor beta chains drawn from one sample of a study of blood T cell repertoires in COVID-19. Assay used: immunoSEQ multiplex PCR; TCRdb lists only in-frame clones, some missing. The table records about 220,000 clones, about 86% of them present only once. The sequencing sample was made of peripheral blood. All receptors derive from a woman aged 30 to 39 who had recovered from COVID-19. Both conserved end residues are part of each CDR3. D genes are given only for firm matches. Size values are once, few and many counts, or a class for expanded clones, and some rows have none.

J gene | V gene | clone size | CDR3 length | D gene | CDR3 DNA | CDR3 protein
TRBJ1-6 | TRBV28 | once | 14 | . | TGTGCCAGCAGTTTAGACAGCTATAATTCACCCCTCCACTTT | CASSLDSYNSPLHF
TRBJ1-6 | TRBV18 | . | 16 | . | TGTGCCAGCTCACCAAACTCAGGGGCCTATAATTCACCCCTCCACTTT | CASSPNSGAYNSPLHF
TRBJ1-2 | TRBV16 | . | 13 | . | TGTGCCAGCAGCGGGGCCTTTAACTATGGCTACACCTTC | CASSGAFNYGYTF
TRBJ2-7 | TRBV6-5 | . | 14 | . | TGTGCCAGCAGTTATGGACTACTACCAAGCGAGCAGTACTTC | CASSYGLLPSEQYF
TRBJ2-7 | TRBV19 | . | 19 | . | TGTGCCAGTAGCCTCCGGACTAGTTGGGGGCTAATATCATCCTACGAGCAGTACTTC | CASSLRTSWGLISSYEQYF
TRBJ2-2 | TRBV28 | . | 14 | . | TGTGCCGCTAATTGGGACAAATTCGCCGGGGAGCTGTTTTTT | CAANWDKFAGELFF
TRBJ2-7 | TRBV4-2 | . | 11 | . | TGTGCCAGCAGCGGGGCAAACGAGCAGTACTTC | CASSGANEQYF
TRBJ2-1 | TRBV12-3/TRBV12-4 | . | 11 | . | TGTGCCAGCAGTTTCAGCAATGAGCAGTTCTTC | CASSFSNEQFF
TRBJ2-5 | TRBV19 | . | 16 | TRBD2 | TGTGCCAGTAGGAGCGGGAGCCAGGGGCGCGGGGAGACCCAGTACTTC | CASRSGSQGRGETQYF
TRBJ2-5 | TRBV7-9 | . | 13 | TRBD1 | TGTGCCAGCACCGCAGGGGGAGTAGAGACCCAGTACTTC | CASTAGGVETQYF
TRBJ1-3 | TRBV2 | few | 14 | TRBD1 | TGTGCCAGCAGTTACAGGGGCTCTGGAAACACCATATATTTT | CASSYRGSGNTIYF
TRBJ2-3 | TRBV2 | . | 14 | . | TGTGCCAGCAGTACAGGGTGGGGCACAGATACGCAGTATTTT | CASSTGWGTDTQYF
TRBJ2-7 | TRBV2 | . | 12 | . | TGTGCCAGCAAAAGGAGCTCCTACGAGCAGTACTTC | CASKRSSYEQYF
TRBJ2-1 | TRBV4-1 | . | 19 | TRBD2 | TGCGCCAGCAGACCCGGGACTAGCGGGTCCCTGAGCTCCTACAATGAGCAGTTCTTC | CASRPGTSGSLSSYNEQFF
TRBJ2-3 | TRBV2 | . | 15 | TRBD1 | TGTGCCAGCAGTGAACGACAGGGGGCAAAAGATACGCAGTATTTT | CASSERQGAKDTQYF
TRBJ1-1 | TRBV19 | few | 17 | . | TGTGCCAGTAGTACTCGCCGTCAGGCAATAATGAACACTGAAGCTTTCTTT | CASSTRRQAIMNTEAFF
TRBJ1-3 | TRBV6-2/TRBV6-3 | . | 12 | . | TGTGCCAGCAGTTATGGAGGACAGAACAAATATTTT | CASSYGGQNKYF
TRBJ2-1 | TRBV6-5 | . | 14 | TRBD2 | TGTGCCTCCCGGCTAGCGGATTCCTACAATGAGCAGTTCTTC | CASRLADSYNEQFF
TRBJ1-2 | TRBV19 | . | 17 | TRBD1 | TGTGCCAGTAGTCCGACTCTTACCGGGACAGGGGGCTTCGGCTACACCTTC | CASSPTLTGTGGFGYTF
TRBJ2-5 | TRBV12-5 | few | 15 | . | TGTGCTAGTGCCCGACCCGGGACTTTACAAGAGACCCAGTACTTC | CASARPGTLQETQYF
TRBJ1-4 | TRBV3-1/TRBV3-2 | . | 13 | . | TGTGCCAGCAGTGTCCTCTCTAATGAAAAACTGTTTTTT | CASSVLSNEKLFF
TRBJ2-5 | TRBV27 | . | 15 | . | TGTGCCAGCAGTTTAACACCGCTGAGAGGAGAGACCCAGTACTTC | CASSLTPLRGETQYF
TRBJ2-7 | TRBV7-9 | . | 16 | . | TGTGCCAGCAGCCCGTACAGGGATAGAACGTCCTACGAGCAGTACTTC | CASSPYRDRTSYEQYF
TRBJ2-3 | TRBV5-1 | once | 19 | TRBD2 | TGCGCCAGCAGCTTAACCGGGACTAGCGGGAACGGGGGCACAGATACGCAGTATTTT | CASSLTGTSGNGGTDTQYF
TRBJ2-3 | TRBV4-1 | . | 12 | . | TGCGCCAGCAGCCAAGATACTTATACGCAGTATTTT | CASSQDTYTQYF
TRBJ1-1 | TRBV7-3 | . | 13 | . | TGTGCCAGCAGATCCCAGGCGAACACTGAAGCTTTCTTT | CASRSQANTEAFF
TRBJ2-1 | TRBV25-1 | . | 11 | . | TGTGCCAGCAGAAGGGGCCATGAGCAGTTCTTC | CASRRGHEQFF
TRBJ2-1 | TRBV24-1 | . | 14 | . | TGTGCCACCAGTGATGATCAGGGGTACAATGAGCAGTTCTTC | CATSDDQGYNEQFF
TRBJ2-2 | TRBV11-2 | . | 14 | TRBD1 | TGTGCCAGCAGCTTTATACAGGGGGCCGGGGAGCTGTTTTTT | CASSFIQGAGELFF
TRBJ2-7 | TRBV10-3 | . | 14 | TRBD2 | TGTGCCATCAGAGGACTAGCGGGAGCCTACGAGCAGTACTTC | CAIRGLAGAYEQYF
TRBJ1-4 | TRBV28 | . | 14 | . | TGTGCCAGCAGTCCGGGGGACGTGAATGAAAAACTGTTTTTT | CASSPGDVNEKLFF
TRBJ2-3 | TRBV6-4 | . | 14 | TRBD2 | TGTGCCAGCAGTAAACTAGCGGGAGCAGATACGCAGTATTTT | CASSKLAGADTQYF
TRBJ2-7 | TRBV5-1 | . | 16 | TRBD1 | TGCGCCAGCAGCTTGGCCGGTGGAGACAGGGGCTACGAGCAGTACTTC | CASSLAGGDRGYEQYF
TRBJ2-7 | TRBV27 | once | 14 | TRBD2 | TGTGCCAGCAGTTTCCTGGGACTAGGATACGAGCAGTACTTC | CASSFLGLGYEQYF
TRBJ2-3 | TRBV24-1 | . | 15 | TRBD1 | TGTGCCACCAGTGATAGGACAGGGGGGACAGATACGCAGTATTTT | CATSDRTGGTDTQYF
TRBJ2-5 | TRBV27 | . | 13 | TRBD2 | TGTGCCAGCAGTTTATCGGGGACTAGCGCACAGTACTTC | CASSLSGTSAQYF
TRBJ2-7 | TRBV12-3/TRBV12-4 | many | 11 | . | TGTGCCAGCAGCTATCAATACGAGCAGTACTTC | CASSYQYEQYF
TRBJ2-7 | TRBV2 | few | 14 | TRBD2 | TGTGCCAGCAGTGAAACCGGGAGGGTGGGCGAGCAGTACTTC | CASSETGRVGEQYF
TRBJ2-3 | TRBV10-3 | . | 14 | . | TGTGCCATCAGTGAGTCTCTAATATCAGATACGCAGTATTTT | CAISESLISDTQYF
TRBJ2-1 | TRBV27 | . | 15 | TRBD2 | TGTGCCAGCAGTTTGGGATCGGGACTAGCGGAAGAAGAGTTCTTC | CASSLGSGLAEEEFF
TRBJ1-4 | TRBV6-1 | once | 17 | . | TGTGCCAGCAGTGACCCCGCAGGGGCAGCAACAAATGAAAAACTGTTTTTT | CASSDPAGAATNEKLFF
TRBJ2-2 | TRBV5-6 | few | 14 | TRBD1 | TGTGCCAGCACCCGGACAGGGAACACCGGGGAGCTGTTTTTT | CASTRTGNTGELFF